One sample yielded the 6 T cell receptor beta chains listed below, sequenced in a study of blood T cell repertoires in COVID-19. Using immunoSEQ multiplex PCR, the repertoire was profiled, and TCRdb retains in-frame clones only, with some absent. The sample carries around 420,000 clones, around 90% recorded once. The specimen sequenced was PBMCs or T cells enriched from blood (not recorded which). The receptors derive from a woman in her 40s with acute COVID-19.

The J gene is TRBJ1-2, the V gene TRBV7-8, with 11 bases lining up with TRBD1. Germline V gene lookup returns CDR1 SGHVS and CDR2 FQNEAQ. The CDR3 is 17 amino acids. With V trimmed by 2 bases and J by 3 bases, 8 bases remained unmatched. This CDR3 reads CASSLTLGQGVYYGYTF. CDR3 coding DNA: TGTGCCAGCAGCTTAACACTGGGACAGGGGGTGTACTATGGCTACACCTTC.

The chain combines TRBV6-5 with TRBJ1-5, with D perhaps TRBD1 (5 bases). The CDR3 has 14 residues. The germline CDR1 and CDR2 sequences are MNHEY and SVGAGI. V was clipped by 7 bases and J by 2 bases, with 12 bases between them. The CDR3, as DNA: TGTGCCAGCATTGTAGGGGCAGGCAATCAGCCCCAGCATTTT. As protein: CASIVGAGNQPQHF.

CDR3 in amino acids: CASSIVGRGDTQYF. In nucleotides, the CDR3 is TGTGCCAGTAGTATTGTAGGAAGGGGAGATACGCAGTATTTT. V usage is TRBV19 and J usage is TRBJ2-3; D may be TRBD1 (5 bases). The CDR3 contains 14 residues. CDR1 and CDR2 from the germline V gene are LNHDA and SQIVND (reference sequence). V gave up 3 bases and J gave up 5 bases, with 12 bases separating them. Based on the CDR3 plus reference TRBV19 and TRBJ2-3, the full variable domain is DGGITQSPKYLFRKEGQNVTLSCEQNLNHDAMYWYRQDPGQGLRLIYYSQIVNDFQKGDIAEGYSVSREKKESFPLTVTSAQKNPTAFYLCASSIVGRGDTQYFGPGTRLTVL.

The chain uses TRBV5-1 and TRBJ1-6, with TRBD1 matching over 8 bases. V was pared by 4 bases and J by 4 bases, with 7 bases of the junction left unmatched. This CDR3 region has 16 residues. Per germline, CDR1 SGHRS and CDR2 YFSETQ. CDR3 sequence reads: CASSAVTGEYNSPLHF. In nucleotides, the CDR3 is TGCGCCAGCAGCGCGGTGACAGGGGAGTATAATTCACCCCTCCACTTT. The variable domain in full, with the rest retrieved from reference TRBV5-1 and TRBJ1-6, is KAGVTQTPRYLIKTRGQQVTLSCSPISGHRSVSWYQQTPGQGLQFLFEYFSETQRNKGNFPGRFSGRQFSNSRSEMNVSTLELGDSALYLCASSAVTGEYNSPLHFGNGTRLTVT.

V is TRBV5-1 and J is TRBJ2-3, with TRBD1 identical over 10 bases. The J segment lost 2 bases and the V segment lost 3 bases, leaving 9 bases of the junction unmatched. Germline V gene lookup returns CDR1 SGHRS and CDR2 YFSETQ. CDR3 size: 17 residues. Here the CDR3 DNA reads TGCGCCAGCAGCTCCGGGACAGGGGCGACAATCACAGATACGCAGTATTTT. Residues: CASSSGTGATITDTQYF. Full variable domain (missing parts from reference TRBV5-1 and TRBJ2-3): KAGVTQTPRYLIKTRGQQVTLSCSPISGHRSVSWYQQTPGQGLQFLFEYFSETQRNKGNFPGRFSGRQFSNSRSEMNVSTLELGDSALYLCASSSGTGATITDTQYFGPGTRLTVL.

The gene calls are TRBV12-2 and TRBJ1-2; TRBD1, the table's D call, lacks a check against the DNA. TRBV12-2 corresponds to a pseudogene. The CDR3 spans 14 residues. CDR3 loop: CASRLVDRSHGYTF. The CDR3, as DNA: TGTGCAAGTCGCTTAGTGGACAGGTCCCATGGCTACACCTTC.